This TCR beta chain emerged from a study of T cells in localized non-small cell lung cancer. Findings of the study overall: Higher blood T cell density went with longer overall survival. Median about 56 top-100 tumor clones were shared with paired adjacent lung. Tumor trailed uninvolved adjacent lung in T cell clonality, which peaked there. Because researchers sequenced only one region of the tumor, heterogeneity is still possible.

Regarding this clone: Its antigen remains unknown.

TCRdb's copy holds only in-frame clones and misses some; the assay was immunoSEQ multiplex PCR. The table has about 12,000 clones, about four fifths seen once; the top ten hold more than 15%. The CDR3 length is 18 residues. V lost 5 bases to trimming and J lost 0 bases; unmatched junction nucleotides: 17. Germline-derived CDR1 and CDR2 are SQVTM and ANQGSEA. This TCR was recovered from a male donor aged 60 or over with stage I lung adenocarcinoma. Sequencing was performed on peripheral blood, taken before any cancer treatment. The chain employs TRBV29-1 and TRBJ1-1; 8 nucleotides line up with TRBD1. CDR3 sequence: CSVRKRGGTGLLNTEAFF. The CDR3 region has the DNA TGCAGCGTTCGAAAGAGGGGAGGGACAGGCCTCTTGAACACTGAAGCTTTCTTT.